This TCR beta chain is from a study of blood T cells in healthy people across ages. Turning to the study itself: Per two T cells, template switching captured roughly one barcoded beta molecule. Whole-study results and caveats: Unsorted PBMCs prevented conclusive naive versus antigen-experienced comparison.

This clonotype was found once. Antigen unknown. Per-sample PBMC isolation yielded at least 6.5 million cells. Primed by a sample-barcoded 5' primer and a J-beta primer mix, a second PCR proceeded for about 6 to 12 cycles. Each cDNA molecule received a tag from a template-switch adaptor that had 12 random nucleotides. MiXCR was run by TCRdb on the 5' RACE reads, yielding one entry per CDR3 protein. Of about 750,000 distinct CDR3 sequences detected, around half appear once; the ten largest clones hold about two fifths. Germline V gives CDR1 SEHNR, CDR2 FQNEAQ (reference sequence). Trimming pared 4 bases from V and 4 bases from J, leaving 14 bases between. The CDR3 spans 15 residues.

Material: blood. The source of this sequence is an elderly man in good health. The chain joins TRBV7-9 to TRBJ2-1; TRBD1 might be the D (6 bases). The CDR3 DNA is TGTGCCAGCAGCTCCGTCCAGGGGCGTTACAATGAGCAGTTCTTC. Protein: CASSSVQGRYNEQFF.